The 31 T cell receptor beta chains below all came from one sample that was sequenced in a study of blood T cell repertoires in COVID-19. Measured with immunoSEQ multiplex PCR; TCRdb has only the in-frame clones, and not every one. The data show roughly 70,000 clones, 80% to 95% seen once. Sequencing was done on a sample of peripheral blood. The receptors shown here come from a woman aged 60-75 years with active COVID-19.

This clone was seen a handful of times. The chain couples TRBV6-1 to TRBJ1-2; D gene ambiguous. From germline, CDR1 is MNHNS and CDR2 SASEGT. Trimming cost V 2 bases and J 4 bases, with 14 bases left between them. CDR3 length: 15 amino acids. CDR3 protein: CASSESSREPYGYTF. CDR3 DNA: TGTGCCAGCAGTGAATCTTCGAGAGAACCCTATGGCTACACCTTC.

The V gene is TRBV4-2, the J gene TRBJ2-7, with TRBD2 matching over 9 bases. Per the germline V gene, CDR1 is LGHNA and CDR2 is YNFKEQ. After removal of 0 bases from V and 6 bases from J, the junction contained 15 bases not matched to a gene. This CDR3 spans 18 amino acids. For the CDR3, the DNA is TGTGCCAGCAGCCAAGATCTATCGCGGGAGGGCCCGGCGATCGAGCAGTACTTC. It translates to CASSQDLSREGPAIEQYF.

This clone was observed a single time. The rearrangement joins TRBV4-2 to TRBJ1-1, with D possibly TRBD1 on 5 matching bases. Trimming left V 4 bases short and J 0 bases short, with 9 bases between. CDR1 LGHNA and CDR2 YNFKEQ come from the germline V gene. CDR3 size: 14 residues. This CDR3 reads CASSLAGMNTEAFF. As DNA, the CDR3 is TGTGCCAGCAGCCTGGCAGGGATGAACACTGAAGCTTTCTTT.

The sample holds one count of this clone. The V gene is TRBV7-9, the J gene TRBJ2-1; 7 positions match TRBD2. This CDR3 spans 18 amino acids. Germline V gene data show CDR1 as SEHNR and CDR2 as FQNEAQ (reference sequence). J gave up 2 bases and V 3 bases, and 13 bases lay outside the gene matches. CDR3 residues: CASSLRGNTPSAYNEQFF. The CDR3 DNA follows: TGTGCCAGCAGCTTGCGGGGGAACACCCCCAGTGCCTACAATGAGCAGTTCTTC.

The chain uses TRBV6-5 and TRBJ1-1, with 9 positions matching TRBD1. Germline CDR1 and CDR2: MNHEY and SVGAGI. The CDR3 is 15 residues long. With V trimmed by 5 bases and J by 4 bases, 8 bases remained unmatched. The CDR3 sequence is CASSQQGARGTEAFF. CDR3 nucleotides: TGTGCCAGCAGTCAACAGGGGGCAAGGGGCACTGAAGCTTTCTTT.

The chain employs TRBV5-4 and TRBJ2-6; tentatively, D is TRBD2 (5 bases). CDR3 size: 15 residues. Per germline, CDR1 SGHNT and CDR2 YYREEE (reference sequence). V gave up 0 bases and J gave up 1 base, with 5 bases separating them. The CDR3 DNA reads TGTGCCAGCAGCTTGGGAGGGTCTGGGGCCAACGTCCTGACTTTC. Translated, it gives CASSLGGSGANVLTF.

V usage is TRBV6-5 and J usage is TRBJ2-7, with TRBD1 matching 9 bases. Trimming at V came to 5 bases and at J to 9 bases, leaving 11 bases not matched to a gene. The CDR3 loop spans 14 amino acids. Germline V lookup: CDR1 MNHEY, CDR2 SVGAGI. The CDR3 nucleotides are TGTGCCAGCAGTCCTCCGGGACAGGGAAATAGGCAGTACTTC. It codes for CASSPPGQGNRQYF.

The chain joins TRBV5-8 to TRBJ2-1; 16 bases agree with TRBD2. The V segment lost 3 bases and the J segment 8 bases; nucleotides outside the gene matches: 2. The CDR3 runs 15 residues. Germline CDR1 SGHTS, CDR2 YDEGEE. In nucleotides, the CDR3 is TGTGCCAGCAGCTCCGGGACTAGCGGGAGGGATGAGCAGTTCTTC. Translation: CASSSGTSGRDEQFF.

The gene calls are TRBV19 and TRBJ2-1; TRBD2 aligns across 11 bases. V gave up 10 bases and J gave up 10 bases; unmatched junction bases: 6. This CDR3 is built from 12 residues. In germline, CDR1 is LNHDA, CDR2 SQIVND (reference sequence). The CDR3 protein is CATVSGRDEQFF. In DNA, the CDR3 is TGTGCCACCGTTAGCGGGAGGGACGAGCAGTTCTTC.

J is TRBJ2-1 and V is TRBV11-2, with TRBD2 matching over 9 bases. The CDR3 has 14 amino acids. Germline assignment: CDR1 SGHAT and CDR2 FQNNGV. V dropped 5 bases and J dropped 12; count of bases not matched to a gene: 11. CDR3 loop: CASSHRLAARGQFF. CDR3 DNA sequence: TGTGCCAGCAGCCACAGACTAGCGGCCCGGGGGCAGTTCTTC.

The chain combines TRBV7-9 with TRBJ1-5, with 8 bases identical to TRBD1. The germline V gene has CDR1 SEHNR and CDR2 FQNEAQ (reference sequence). Germline trimming cut 1 base from V and 3 bases from J; bases unmatched to any gene: 5. CDR3 size: 16 residues. The CDR3 protein is CASSLEGTGPNQPQHF. CDR3 DNA sequence: TGTGCCAGCAGCTTAGAAGGGACAGGCCCCAATCAGCCCCAGCATTTT.

This chain links TRBV10-3 with TRBJ2-3; tentative D call: TRBD2 (6 bases). The CDR3 contains 15 residues. Germline CDR1 and CDR2: ENHRY and SYGVKD. V was shortened by 4 bases and J by 1 base, with 12 bases between the two germline ends. In DNA form, the CDR3 reads TGTGCCATCAGTGTCGGGACTGAGGGCACAGATACGCAGTATTTT. Amino acid sequence: CAISVGTEGTDTQYF.

This chain links TRBV10-1 with TRBJ1-2; perhaps TRBD1 as D (5 bases). Germline values: CDR1 WNHNN, CDR2 SYGVQD (reference sequence). This CDR3 has 13 amino acids. V lost 4 bases to trimming and J lost 4 bases, with 10 bases between them. CDR3 DNA sequence: TGCGCCAGCAGTGTAAGCAGGGCCTATGGCTACACCTTC. The encoded protein is CASSVSRAYGYTF.

The chain couples TRBV11-3 to TRBJ2-2; 11 bases are a match to TRBD2. Per the germline V gene, CDR1 is SGHNT and CDR2 is YENEEA. This CDR3 spans 15 amino acids. Trimming at V came to 4 bases and at J to 7 bases, leaving 5 bases not matched to a gene. The CDR3: CASSSSSGRIGELFF. CDR3 coding DNA: TGTGCCAGCAGCTCTTCTAGCGGGAGGATCGGGGAGCTGTTTTTT.

The V gene is TRBV10-1, the J gene TRBJ2-7, with TRBD1 matching over 10 bases. Per the germline V gene, CDR1 is WNHNN and CDR2 is SYGVQD (reference sequence). Losses at the gene ends were 3 bases for V and 3 bases for J; bases not matched to a gene: 5. The CDR3 sequence is 15 residues long. The CDR3 region has the DNA TGCGCCAGCAGTGAAGGGACAGGGGAGGTCTACGAGCAGTACTTC. Translating gives CASSEGTGEVYEQYF.

The gene calls are TRBV5-6 and TRBJ2-2; D not resolved. V shed 2 bases and J shed 3 bases, with 14 bases lying between them. There are 16 residues in the CDR3. CDR1 is SGHDT, CDR2 YYEEEE, per germline. The CDR3 DNA follows: TGTGCCAGCAGCTTAAGGTTTGGCACAGACACCGGGGAGCTGTTTTTT. Its protein product is CASSLRFGTDTGELFF.

The chain employs TRBV5-1 and TRBJ1-4; a weak D match, TRBD1 (5 bases). From germline, CDR1 is SGHRS and CDR2 YFSETQ. The CDR3 length is 16 residues. V was shortened by 0 bases and J by 0 bases, with 9 bases between the two germline ends. The CDR3 bases are TGCGCCAGCAGCTTGGACAGGACGGCAACTAATGAAAAACTGTTTTTT. Translating gives CASSLDRTATNEKLFF.

This clone showed up just once. The CDR3 protein is CASGFRITDTQYF. CDR3 DNA: TGTGCCAGCGGCTTTCGAATCACAGATACGCAGTATTTT. The chain carries TRBV12-3 or TRBV12-4 and TRBJ2-3; D ambiguous. The CDR3 totals 13 residues. Trimming pared 8 bases from V and 2 bases from J, leaving 11 bases between.

The chain has TRBV28 and TRBJ1-4; no reliable D call. The V gene lost 4 bases and the J gene lost 2 bases, with 8 bases spanning the gap. Germline CDR1 reads MDHEN; CDR2 reads SYDVKM. The CDR3 covers 14 residues. The CDR3 DNA reads TGTGCCAGCAGTTCGGTACAGACTAATGAAAAACTGTTTTTT. Protein product: CASSSVQTNEKLFF.

The chain uses TRBV30 and TRBJ1-1, with no clear D. Germline CDR1 is GTSNPN and CDR2 is SVGIG (reference sequence). This CDR3 comprises 12 residues. The V gene lost 2 bases and the J gene lost 8 bases, with 12 bases spanning the gap. CDR3 DNA: TGTGCCTGGAGTAGATCAGGCCAAGAAGCTTTCTTT. It specifies CAWSRSGQEAFF.

The J gene is TRBJ1-2, the V gene TRBV28; 9 bases align to TRBD1. The CDR3 extends over 15 amino acids. V was pared by 6 bases and J by 6 bases, with 11 bases of the junction left unmatched. Germline CDR1 reads MDHEN; CDR2 reads SYDVKM. The CDR3 loop is CASRPPGQGANGYTF. The DNA of the CDR3 is TGTGCCAGCAGACCACCGGGACAGGGCGCCAATGGCTACACCTTC.

With regard to this clone: Additional DNA sequences in this sample encode the identical CDR3. The chain recombines TRBV7-2 with TRBJ2-5; D uncertain. CDR3 size: 13 residues. The V gene lost 3 bases and the J gene lost 2 bases, with 7 bases spanning the gap. Germline CDR1 SGHTA, CDR2 FQGNSA. The CDR3 loop reads CASSLTPQETQYF. The CDR3 DNA reads as TGTGCCAGCAGCTTGACTCCTCAAGAGACCCAGTACTTC.

The chain carries TRBV5-1 and TRBJ2-3; TRBD1 matches 7 bases. Germline V gene sequence: CDR1 SGHRS, CDR2 YFSETQ. This CDR3 is built from 13 residues. The V and J ends lost 4 bases and 4 bases, in that order; junction bases with no gene match: 3. The CDR3 spells CASSPTGADTQYF. CDR3 bases: TGCGCCAGCAGCCCTACAGGGGCAGATACGCAGTATTTT.

The chain is built from TRBV3-1 (or the pseudogene TRBV3-2) and TRBJ1-5; 7 positions match TRBD1. CDR1 is LGHDT, CDR2 YNNKEL, per germline (reference sequence). CDR3 length: 14 residues. Unmatched junction bases numbered 5, after V lost 3 bases and J lost 6 bases. CDR3 protein: CASSHGQGVQPQHF. The CDR3 DNA sequence: TGTGCCAGCAGCCACGGGCAGGGGGTTCAGCCCCAGCATTTT.

This chain uses TRBV19 with TRBJ1-2, with a weak D call TRBD1 (6 bases). Germline CDR1 LNHDA, CDR2 SQIVND (reference sequence). This CDR3 is 15 amino acids long. V was cut by 3 bases and J by 2 bases, with 13 bases left in between. The CDR3 sequence: CASSIEGRGNYGYTF. CDR3 nucleotide sequence: TGTGCCAGTAGTATTGAGGGCAGGGGAAACTATGGCTACACCTTC.

A few counts support this clone. The rearrangement links TRBV25-1 to TRBJ2-1; possibly TRBD2 for D (5 bases). This CDR3 spans 15 amino acids. V lost 1 base and J 1 base, leaving 8 bases between the germline ends. Germline CDR1 MGHDK, CDR2 SYGVNS. The CDR3 here is CASSESSGSYNEQFF. DNA for the CDR3: TGTGCCAGCAGTGAATCAAGCGGATCCTACAATGAGCAGTTCTTC.

The V call is TRBV5-6, the J call TRBJ1-5; TRBD1 aligns across 7 bases. Germline V CDR1 and CDR2: SGHDT, YYEEEE. The trim removed 2 bases at V and 2 bases at J, leaving 4 bases unmatched. CDR3 length: 15 amino acids. CDR3 DNA: TGTGCCAGCAGCTTTTGGCAGGGGGGCAATCAGCCCCAGCATTTT. Protein product: CASSFWQGGNQPQHF.

The V and J genes are TRBV19 and TRBJ1-4; 8 nucleotides match TRBD1. Germline V gene data show CDR1 as LNHDA and CDR2 as SQIVND (reference sequence). V lost 8 bases, J lost 8 bases, and 7 bases stayed unmatched. This CDR3 comprises 13 residues. The CDR3 region is CASREQGEEKLFF. The CDR3 DNA follows: TGTGCCAGTCGAGAACAGGGGGAGGAAAAACTGTTTTTT.

The rearrangement joins TRBV30 to TRBJ2-7, with TRBD1 identical over 8 bases. Germline V gene lookup returns CDR1 GTSNPN and CDR2 SVGIG (reference sequence). With 3 bases clipped from V and 3 bases from J, the junction kept 10 bases outside the gene matches. This CDR3 comprises 15 residues. CDR3 sequence: CAWSRRQGAIYEQYF. The CDR3 region has the DNA TGTGCCTGGAGCCGCCGGCAGGGGGCTATCTACGAGCAGTACTTC.

V and J are TRBV7-2 and TRBJ2-5; D is unresolved. Germline V gene data show CDR1 as SGHTA and CDR2 as FQGNSA. The CDR3 is 14 residues long. Trimming removed 5 bases from V and 0 bases from J, with 10 bases in between. CDR3 protein: CASSPLMYQETQYF. The DNA for the CDR3 is TGTGCCAGCAGCCCCTTAATGTACCAAGAGACCCAGTACTTC.

The chain combines TRBV2 with TRBJ2-4; no firm D call. The V gene's germline CDR1 is SNHLY and CDR2 FYNNEI. The CDR3 extends over 15 amino acids. V lost 6 bases and J 1 base, leaving 13 bases between the germline ends. CDR3 sequence reads: CASRTDLYAKNIQYF. CDR3 bases: TGTGCCAGCAGAACAGATCTTTATGCCAAAAACATTCAGTACTTC.